This paragraph reports one T cell receptor beta chain. Its recognized antigen is unknown. Base qualities are not at hand, and no much larger clone is one base apart. V loses 4 bases, J loses 3 bases, and the germline ends lie 15 bases apart. The CDR3 contains 16 residues, cysteine and phenylalanine counted. This entry keeps only the CDR3 DNA: 48 bases, framed from base 1. The germline V gene yields MGHRA for CDR1 and YSYEKL for CDR2. This sample was included in a study of blood T cell repertoires in COVID-19 (dated by TCRdb to about 2020). Study-wide context: Samples from collaborators originated in the United States, Italy and Spain and spanned both the acute and convalescent phases of COVID-19. The prospective study material was composed of cDNA or gDNA derived from T cells, B-cell-depleted T cells, or PBMCs. The dataset comprised deeply sampled blood TCRbeta repertoires from subjects exposed to, actively infected with, or recovered from COVID-19. A freely available public database, intended as a resource for researchers studying the immune response to SARS-CoV-2, is where the repertoires were released. The samples were drawn from two sources: the first 160 participants of the ongoing ImmuneRACE study, and 1,000 to 1,500 subjects contributed by 6 global collaborators. The sample metadata nearly always contained a de-identified subject ID, COVID-19 status, age in years and sex. HLA class I and class II types, where available, came from metadata supplied by the sample provider rather than from assay-based typing.

What the research found in general, with its limitations: The quantity of clinical and demographic metadata differed by source and by participant and was supplied without curation.

The collaborating institutions used their own protocols to collect whole blood in K2EDTA tubes. For TCRbeta analysis, collaborators shipped samples in one of three forms: frozen whole blood, isolated PBMCs, or DNA extracted from either of those sample types. TCRbeta CDR3 regions were amplified from genomic DNA by means of the immunoSEQ Assay, a bias-controlled multiplex PCR. The study's processing was this. Within the assay, amplification of reference gene primers was used to estimate how many nucleated cells each sample contained. To quantify the absolute abundance of each unique TCRbeta CDR3 rearrangement, sequence reads were collapsed and filtered. For each sample, productive Simpson clonality was calculated by taking the square root of Simpson's diversity index across productive rearrangements. This is the immuneACCESS table as TCRdb keeps it, with only in-frame sequences that have V and J called. A part of the clones is gone; compared with another copy, unresolved V genes explain less than half, and the rest is unexplained. From that table come the V and J calls and clone size; the DNA was used to work out D and trimming. This sample has fewer than 90,000 clones in its table, and around 89% of those were observed once. Of the sample, roughly 6.3% falls within the top ten clones.

Material for sequencing was peripheral blood. This TCR was recovered from a woman older than 75 with active COVID-19. The chain was built from TRBV4-1 and TRBJ1-4, and possibly TRBD1, on 6 matching bases. The DNA sequence reads TGCGCCAGCAGCCGTTCTGGGGGCGAAGCTAATGAAAAACTGTTTTTT. This encodes CASSRSGGEANEKLFF.